The 28 T cell receptor beta chains in this list originate from one sample, sequenced in a study of T-cell memory formation after mild COVID-19. TCRdb re-analysed the 5' RACE reads in MiXCR, keeping a single row per CDR3 protein. The sample holds around 310,000 distinct CDR3 sequences, roughly an eighth seen once. Input material: PBMCs or a T cell subset sorted from them (not recorded which). The source is a man aged 18 to 35 who had mild COVID-19 (a few samples of this study predate the infection). Cell type and time point are not known.

This clonotype was detected only a few times. The chain uses TRBV19 and TRBJ1-1; D is ambiguous. This CDR3 spans 14 amino acids. Germline values: CDR1 LNHDA, CDR2 SQIVND (reference sequence). Trimming removed 6 bases from V and 1 base from J, with 12 bases in between. The CDR3 loop reads CASSVGRWNTEAFF. CDR3 DNA sequence: TGTGCCAGTAGCGTAGGACGGTGGAACACTGAAGCTTTCTTT.

This clonotype has only a few counts. The chain carries TRBV24-1 and TRBJ2-1; 13 positions match TRBD2. CDR1 and CDR2 from the germline V gene are KGHDR and SFDVKD. The CDR3 totals 15 residues. Trimming cost V 4 bases and J 14 bases; bases outside gene matches: 10. CDR3 protein: CATSDPRTSGGQKFF. CDR3 coding DNA: TGTGCCACCAGTGACCCACGGACTAGCGGGGGACAGAAGTTCTTC.

V usage is TRBV27 and J usage is TRBJ1-1; perhaps TRBD1 as D (6 bases). From germline, CDR1 is MNHEY and CDR2 SMNVEV (reference sequence). The CDR3 runs 15 residues. V lost 5 bases, J lost 1 base, and 14 bases lay in between. The CDR3 loop reads CASSPEQGANTEAFF. Here the CDR3 DNA reads TGTGCCAGCAGTCCCGAACAGGGAGCGAACACTGAAGCTTTCTTT.

This rearrangement joins TRBV11-2 to TRBJ1-3, with D tentatively TRBD1 (6 bases). Germline V lookup: CDR1 SGHAT, CDR2 FQNNGV. Trimming pared 5 bases from V and 7 bases from J, leaving 9 bases between. The CDR3 covers 12 residues. The CDR3 here is CASSDRLNTIYF. CDR3 nucleotide sequence: TGTGCCAGCAGCGACAGGCTGAACACCATATATTTT.

This clonotype has more than one count but fewer than ten. The chain employs TRBV14 and TRBJ2-1; tentative D call: TRBD1 (5 bases). The germline V and J ends were trimmed by 5 bases and 5 bases, with 19 bases remaining between them. Germline V CDR1 and CDR2: SGHDN, FVKESK. This CDR3 has 16 residues. DNA for the CDR3: TGTGCCAGCAGCTCAGGGTCCCCCTTGAGCAACAATGAGCAGTTCTTC. Translation: CASSSGSPLSNNEQFF. The full variable domain, in which reference TRBV14 and TRBJ2-1 provide the parts outside the CDR3, is EAGVTQFPSHSVIEKGQTVTLRCDPISGHDNLYWYRRVMGKEIKFLLHFVKESKQDESGMPNNRFLAERTGGTYSTLKVQPAELEDSGVYFCASSSGSPLSNNEQFFGPGTRLTVL.

CDR3 nucleotides: TGTGCCAGCAGTGAATATGGATACACTGAAGCTTTCTTT. Encoded protein: CASSEYGYTEAFF. The genes are TRBV25-1 and TRBJ1-1; D unclear. Looked up from germline, CDR1 is MGHDK and CDR2 is SYGVNS. The CDR3 is made up of 13 amino acids. Trimming removed 0 bases at V and 3 bases at J, with 5 bases between.

This clonotype was detected ten times or more. The chain joins TRBV6-5 to TRBJ1-5; D gene ambiguous. V lost 0 bases, J lost 5 bases, and 5 bases lay in between. The CDR3 loop spans 13 amino acids. Germline lookup yields CDR1 MNHEY and CDR2 SVGAGI. The CDR3 coding sequence is TGTGCCAGCAGTTACTCGACGGATCAGCCCCAGCATTTT. Protein sequence: CASSYSTDQPQHF.

CDR3 sequence reads: CASSQYRVGLGETQYF. CDR3 in DNA: TGCGCCAGCAGCCAATATCGGGTGGGGCTAGGCGAGACCCAGTACTTC. The chain employs TRBV4-1 and TRBJ2-5, with TRBD1 as a possible D gene (5 bases). Trimming pared 2 bases from V and 5 bases from J, leaving 18 bases between. CDR3 length: 16 amino acids. CDR1 MGHRA and CDR2 YSYEKL come from the germline V gene.

The CDR3 here is CATSDRTASDTQYF. The CDR3 region has the DNA TGTGCCACCAGCGATAGGACTGCCTCGGATACGCAGTATTTT. This chain uses TRBV15 with TRBJ2-3; a weak D match, TRBD2 (5 bases). The CDR3 is 14 amino acids. Germline V gives CDR1 LNHNV, CDR2 YYDKDF (reference sequence). V shed 5 bases and J shed 6 bases, with 15 bases lying between them.

This chain connects TRBV25-1 to TRBJ1-1; D gene unclear. V was shortened by 5 bases and J by 4 bases, with 8 bases between the two germline ends. The CDR3 contains 12 residues. Germline V gene sequence: CDR1 MGHDK, CDR2 SYGVNS. CDR3 in DNA: TGTGCCAGCAGTAAAATTGGCACTGAAGCTTTCTTT. Its translation: CASSKIGTEAFF. The full variable domain, with the rest looked up from reference TRBV25-1 and TRBJ1-1, is EADIYQTPRYLVIGTGKKITLECSQTMGHDKMYWYQQDPGMELHLIHYSYGVNSTEKGDLSSESTVSRIRTEHFPLTLESARPSHTSQYLCASSKIGTEAFFGQGTRLTVV.

The chain carries TRBV13 and TRBJ2-7; D call uncertain. Germline V gene data show CDR1 as PRHDT and CDR2 as FYEKMQ (reference sequence). This CDR3 region has 10 residues. V dropped 2 bases and J dropped 5 bases, with 1 base sitting between them. The DNA for the CDR3 is TGTGCCAGCAGCTTACACGAGCAGTACGTC. Translation: CASSLHEQYV.

J is TRBJ2-3 and V is TRBV5-1; D not resolved. Looked up from germline, CDR1 is SGHRS and CDR2 is YFSETQ. This CDR3 has 14 amino acids. Trimming removed 0 bases from V and 5 bases from J, with 10 bases in between. CDR3 nucleotide sequence: TGCGCCAGCAGCTTGGCCCTCACTCGAGATACGCAGTATTTT. Its translation is CASSLALTRDTQYF. The whole variable domain, remainder taken from reference TRBV5-1 and TRBJ2-3, is KAGVTQTPRYLIKTRGQQVTLSCSPISGHRSVSWYQQTPGQGLQFLFEYFSETQRNKGNFPGRFSGRQFSNSRSEMNVSTLELGDSALYLCASSLALTRDTQYFGPGTRLTVL.

This clonotype has a count of ten or more. The chain links TRBV2 to TRBJ2-1; D is uncertain. V lost 2 bases, J lost 4 bases, and 9 bases lay in between. Germline-derived CDR1 and CDR2 are SNHLY and FYNNEI. The CDR3 runs 14 residues. The CDR3 loop reads CASSEFDFYNEQFF. The CDR3 nucleotides read TGTGCCAGCAGTGAATTCGACTTTTACAATGAGCAGTTCTTC.

This clonotype has a handful of counts. The chain combines TRBV27 with TRBJ2-7; no definite D call. V lost 0 bases and J 5 bases, leaving 8 bases between the germline ends. The CDR3 is 13 amino acids. In germline, CDR1 is MNHEY, CDR2 SMNVEV (reference sequence). This CDR3 is CASSLSYGDEQYV. CDR3 in DNA: TGTGCCAGCAGTTTATCGTACGGAGACGAGCAGTACGTC.

The chain joins TRBV7-2 to TRBJ1-3, with TRBD1 matching 8 bases. The germline V gene has CDR1 SGHTA and CDR2 FQGNSA. CDR3 length: 18 amino acids. The ends lost 6 bases at V and 0 bases at J; junction bases unmatched: 13. The CDR3 region has the DNA TGTGCCAGCAGTCAATCAGGGGGCCGCCTTATCTCTGGAAACACCATATATTTT. It codes for CASSQSGGRLISGNTIYF.

This chain connects TRBV29-1 to TRBJ1-2; D possibly corresponds to TRBD1 (6 bases). V lost 6 bases to trimming and J lost 6 bases, with 11 bases between them. Per the germline V gene, CDR1 is SQVTM and CDR2 is ANQGSEA. CDR3 length: 11 residues. CDR3 region: CSVSSGDGYTF. CDR3 DNA sequence: TGCAGCGTGAGCTCAGGGGATGGCTACACCTTC. The variable domain in full, completed from reference TRBV29-1 and TRBJ1-2, reads SAVISQKPSRDICQRGTSLTIQCQVDSQVTMMFWYRQQPGQSLTLIATANQGSEATYESGFVIDKFPISRPNLTFSTLTVSNMSPEDSSIYLCSVSSGDGYTFGSGTRLTVV.

CDR3 loop: CASSPTGGIDNEQFF. CDR3 coding DNA: TGTGCCAGCTCACCAACAGGGGGCATTGACAATGAGCAGTTCTTC. This chain connects TRBV18 to TRBJ2-1; 9 nucleotides match TRBD1. Germline V gene sequence: CDR1 KGHSH, CDR2 LQKENI. CDR3 length: 15 residues. With V trimmed by 2 bases and J by 5 bases, 4 bases remained unmatched.

The V gene is TRBV10-3, the J gene TRBJ2-2, with 7 bases matching TRBD2. Germline V gene lookup returns CDR1 ENHRY and CDR2 SYGVKD. Unmatched junction bases numbered 9, after V lost 6 bases and J lost 2 bases. CDR3 size: 16 residues. Here the CDR3 DNA reads TGTGCCATCAGACCGGGCCTAGCGGCCAACACCGGGGAGCTGTTTTTT. It translates to CAIRPGLAANTGELFF.

This clonotype turned up a few times. This rearrangement joins TRBV18 to TRBJ1-2; tentatively, D is TRBD1 (5 bases). V was shortened by 6 bases and J by 0 bases, with 14 bases between the two germline ends. The CDR3 consists of 15 residues. From germline, CDR1 is KGHSH and CDR2 LQKENI. CDR3 bases: TGTGCCAGCTCCACGGGACCGCCCCCTAACTATGGCTACACCTTC. Encoded protein: CASSTGPPPNYGYTF.

The chain links TRBV6-2 or TRBV6-3 to TRBJ2-7; possibly TRBD1 or TRBD2 for D (6 bases each). The germline V and J ends were trimmed by 2 bases and 4 bases, with 15 bases remaining between them. Per the germline V gene, CDR1 is MNHEY and CDR2 is SVGEGT. This CDR3 contains 15 residues. CDR3 amino acids: CASSYRGAPGYEQYV. DNA of the CDR3: TGTGCCAGCAGTTACAGGGGGGCTCCTGGATACGAGCAGTACGTC.

The chain links TRBV11-2 to TRBJ2-7; 8 positions match TRBD1. CDR1 is SGHAT, CDR2 FQNNGV, per germline. This CDR3 contains 14 residues. Trimming removed 5 bases from V and 0 bases from J; junction bases left unmatched: 3. The CDR3 DNA is TGTGCCAGCAGCCCCGACAGGGGCTCCTACGAGCAGTACGTC. As protein: CASSPDRGSYEQYV.

This clonotype has a handful of counts. The rearrangement links TRBV4-1 to TRBJ2-1, with D possibly TRBD1 on 6 matching bases. Trimming took 4 bases from V and 7 from J, leaving 23 bases between them. The CDR3 is 17 residues long. Germline V gene data show CDR1 as MGHRA and CDR2 as YSYEKL. The CDR3 here is CASSRQGTPQNQNEQFF. The CDR3 nucleotides are TGCGCCAGCAGCCGCCAGGGGACGCCCCAGAACCAAAATGAGCAGTTCTTC.

This clonotype came up many times. J is TRBJ2-7 and V is TRBV29-1, with 7 bases aligning to TRBD2. The CDR3 loop spans 11 amino acids. Trimming at V came to 4 bases and at J to 3 bases, leaving 0 bases not matched to a gene. Germline CDR1 and CDR2: SQVTM and ANQGSEA. DNA for the CDR3: TGCAGCGTTGGGGAGGGCTACGAGCAGTACGTC. The encoded protein is CSVGEGYEQYV.

Notes on this clonotype: The junction shows a germline mismatch at one end, possibly a read error. This chain connects TRBV20-1 to TRBJ2-7; 7 bases are a match to TRBD2. The CDR3 runs 12 residues. The germline CDR1 and CDR2 sequences are DFQATT and SNEGSKA (reference sequence). The CDR3 loop reads CSARGTTYEQYF. The CDR3 DNA reads as TGCAGTGCCAGAGGGACTACCTACGAGCAGTACTTC.

This clonotype was counted between two and nine times. V and J are TRBV4-1 and TRBJ2-2; D uncertain. The germline V gene has CDR1 MGHRA and CDR2 YSYEKL. Trimming pared 1 base from V and 4 bases from J, leaving 7 bases between. This CDR3 has 14 amino acids. The CDR3 here is CASSQAQFTGELFF. CDR3 in DNA: TGCGCCAGCAGCCAAGCTCAATTCACCGGGGAGCTGTTTTTT.

V is TRBV6-5 and J is TRBJ2-5, with D tentatively TRBD2 (7 bases). The CDR3 is 16 amino acids. Trimming pared 4 bases from V and 4 bases from J, leaving 19 bases between. Germline lookup yields CDR1 MNHEY and CDR2 SVGAGI. CDR3 amino acids: CASSSPRGAQRETQYF. CDR3 DNA sequence: TGTGCCAGCAGTTCCCCCCGGGGGGCGCAGAGAGAGACCCAGTACTTC.

Only a few counts were recorded for this clonotype. The rearrangement uses TRBV20-1 and TRBJ2-5; perhaps TRBD2 as D (6 bases). This CDR3 has 12 amino acids. The ends were cut back, 3 bases at V and 3 bases at J, with 8 bases in the middle. Germline V gene lookup returns CDR1 DFQATT and CDR2 SNEGSKA (reference sequence). The CDR3 sequence is CSARDYEETQYF. The CDR3 nucleotides read TGCAGTGCTAGGGACTACGAAGAGACCCAGTACTTC.

This clonotype was recorded a few times. V gene TRBV9 combines with J gene TRBJ1-1, with a weak D call TRBD1 (6 bases). Trimming removed 2 bases from V and 1 base from J, with 9 bases in between. CDR1 is SGDLS, CDR2 YYNGEE, per germline. The CDR3 totals 14 residues. CDR3 residues: CASSVSGANTEAFF. The CDR3 coding sequence is TGTGCCAGCAGCGTTTCAGGGGCGAACACTGAAGCTTTCTTT.